This record concerns one T cell receptor beta chain sequence. Its target antigen remains unknown. Base qualities are not at hand, and no much larger clone is one base apart. The CDR3 regions of human TCRbeta chains were subjected to immunosequencing. The authors' pipeline ran thus. Repertoire TCRs were checked for matches against a reference library of SARS-CoV-2-specific TCRs that had been generated using the MIRA antigen-specificity platform. Breadth meant the fraction of unique TCRs that were SARS-CoV-2-associated, whereas depth meant the fraction of total T cells that were SARS-CoV-2-associated. Using the MIRA data, each spike-specific TCR was assigned both to the spike region to which the TCR was reactive and to a CD4 or CD8 class. Log10-transformed breadth and depth values were compared by one-way ANOVA with Sidak's multiple comparisons tests. Drawn from immuneACCESS, this table holds only the in-frame rearrangements with V and J called that TCRdb kept. Clones are partly lost; checked studies trace under half to an unresolved V gene and leave the rest unexplained. That table is the source of V, J and clone size, and D and trimming were worked out from the DNA. This sample lists approximately 70,000 clones; 82% were detected once. The ten largest clones represent around 5.4% of the sample.

The data are from a study of T cell responses to AZD1222 COVID-19 vaccine (dated by TCRdb to the early 2020s). Describing the broader study: AZD1222 recipients given second doses at about 4 weeks or at about 12 weeks were pooled, since spike-specific TCR depth and breadth were not found to differ between the two schedules. TCR sequencing was performed for roughly 250 trial participants, of whom some 200 were given two doses of AZD1222 and 26 were given two doses of MenACWY control vaccine. Trial participants were enrolled by age into 18-55, 56-69 and 70-plus year subgroups, with 148, 28 and 57 TCR-sequenced participants respectively. What the study reported, not specific to this receptor: Most participants were white British and females outnumbered males, and the authors suggested that clonal diversity may have been underestimated. A significant rise in spike-specific TCR breadth and depth was observed after two AZD1222 doses relative to day 0 and relative to MenACWY recipients. CD4 TCRs associated with the vaccine covered the entire spike protein, and the dominant responses were in regions 160-218 and 743-854. Because no day 14 peak-response samples were available, repertoires were characterized only after the peak T cell response. Only five to seven AZD1222 recipients were SARS-CoV-2 seropositive at baseline, limiting conclusions about previously exposed vaccinees. The 56-69-year group was small, and its depth increase did not reach significance, likely because of low power. Nearly half of unique spike-specific TCRs reportedly recognized epitopes outside regions mutated in the B.1.351 and B.1.1.7 variants.

The sample's time point label, decoded: baseline before first vaccination. Vaccinee samples were obtained from the UK trials COV001 and COV002, which included a single-blind randomized controlled phase 2/3 trial of AZD1222 (ChAdOx1 nCoV-19) in healthy adults. For TCRbeta chain sequencing, PBMC samples were collected from trial participants at day 0 and at day 28 after the second dose. From its cysteine to its phenylalanine, the CDR3 spans 15 amino acids. Of all the DNA, just the CDR3 is kept, 45 bases in frame from base 1. Germline trimming: 4 bases from V, 9 bases from J; junction bases outside gene matches: 8. CDR1 and CDR2 are drawn from the germline V gene: SGHDN, FVKESK.

This specimen was peripheral blood, taken on day 0 of AZD1222 vaccination. The source is an adult in good health. Recombination joined TRBV14 with TRBJ2-1, with TRBD2 identical over 11 junction bases. The nucleotides are TGTGCCAGCAGCCGGGTAGCGGGGGGGCCAAGTGAGCAGTTCTTC. This yields the protein CASSRVAGGPSEQFF.